These 15 T cell receptor beta chains share one sample of origin, sequenced in a study of shared clonotypes between healthy human individuals. Assay used: immunoSEQ multiplex PCR; TCRdb lists only in-frame clones, some missing. Among 1 million to 1.2 million clones listed, about 80% were seen once. The sequencing input was memory CD4+ T cells from PBMCs. Subset in this sample: CD45RA-negative fraction. These TCRs come from a man aged 18 to 29 in good health. Some clones in this sample may be carry-over from other donors' samples.

The chain links TRBV18 to TRBJ1-6; D is perhaps TRBD1 (5 bases). The CDR3 runs to 17 residues. CDR1 is KGHSH and CDR2 is LQKENI in the germline V gene. The ends were cut back, 3 bases at V and 7 bases at J, with 19 bases in the middle. In DNA, the CDR3 is TGTGCCAGCTCACCGATACAGGTGGCGACGGGGAATTCACCCCTCCACTTT. It encodes CASSPIQVATGNSPLHF.

This chain joins TRBV23-1 and TRBJ1-4; 9 nucleotides align to TRBD1. TRBV23-1 is known as an ORF, though its function is uncertain. There are 16 residues in the CDR3. V lost 2 bases, J lost 7 bases, and 8 bases stayed unmatched. In DNA form, the CDR3 reads TGCGCCAGCAGTCAAAACCCGGGACAGGGATGTGAAAAACTGTTTTTT. Translating gives CASSQNPGQGCEKLFF.

V and J are TRBV7-3 and TRBJ2-3; 10 bases are shared with TRBD2. The ends lost 6 bases at V and 3 bases at J; junction bases unmatched: 6. Germline V gene data show CDR1 as SGHTA and CDR2 as FQGTGA. CDR3 length equals 15 residues. CDR3 DNA: TGTGCCAGCAGTTCCCTAGCGGGAGAAACAGATACGCAGTATTTT. This sequence encodes CASSSLAGETDTQYF.

The chain combines TRBV6-4 with TRBJ2-1, with 9 bases aligning to TRBD2. Unmatched junction bases numbered 0, after V lost 2 bases and J lost 1 base. There are 15 residues in the CDR3. Germline V gene data show CDR1 as MRHNA and CDR2 as SNTAGT. In DNA form, the CDR3 reads TGTGCCAGCAGTGACGCGGGAGGGTCCTACAATGAGCAGTTCTTC. It is translated as CASSDAGGSYNEQFF.

This clone was recorded a few times. V is TRBV5-1 and J is TRBJ1-1; the D is unclear. V lost 4 bases to trimming and J lost 7 bases, with 17 bases between them. There are 14 residues in the CDR3. Germline CDR1 reads SGHRS; CDR2 reads YFSETQ. As DNA, the CDR3 is TGCGCCAGCAGCCCAACGCCACTGTCTGGTGAAGCTTTCTTT. This codes for CASSPTPLSGEAFF.

V gene TRBV5-1 combines with J gene TRBJ2-7; 8 nucleotides agree with TRBD1. Germline-derived CDR1 and CDR2 are SGHRS and YFSETQ. V lost 2 bases, J lost 0 bases, and 4 bases stayed unmatched. The CDR3 runs 15 residues. The CDR3 protein is CASSLQGVNSYEQYF. In nucleotides, the CDR3 is TGCGCCAGCAGCTTACAGGGGGTGAACTCCTACGAGCAGTACTTC.

This clone has a count of ten or more. The chain joins TRBV2 to TRBJ2-5, with 9 bases fitting TRBD1. Unmatched junction bases numbered 1, after V lost 7 bases and J lost 1 base. Germline assignment: CDR1 SNHLY and CDR2 FYNNEI. This CDR3 is 13 amino acids long. The DNA for the CDR3 is TGTGCCAGCAACAGGGGGCGCCAAGAGACCCAGTACTTC. Amino acid sequence: CASNRGRQETQYF. The whole variable domain, filled in from reference TRBV2 and TRBJ2-5, reads EPEVTQTPSHQVTQMGQEVILRCVPISNHLYFYWYRQILGQKVEFLVSFYNNEISEKSEIFDDQFSVERPDGSNFTLKIRSTKLEDSAMYFCASNRGRQETQYFGPGTRLLVL.

CDR3 sequence: CASSYSGQGNTGELFF. The CDR3 region has the DNA TGTGCCAGCAGTTACTCGGGACAGGGCAACACCGGGGAGCTGTTTTTT. The V call is TRBV28, the J call TRBJ2-2; 9 nucleotides match TRBD1. In germline, CDR1 is MDHEN, CDR2 SYDVKM. J was trimmed by 2 bases and V by 4 bases; bases with no gene match: 5. The CDR3 loop spans 16 amino acids.

The chain is built from TRBV5-1 and TRBJ2-2; D unclear. Trimming took 1 base from V and 8 from J, leaving 9 bases between them. CDR1 and CDR2 from the germline V gene are SGHRS and YFSETQ. This CDR3 contains 13 residues. This CDR3 reads CASSLMVEGELFF. The DNA for the CDR3 is TGCGCCAGCAGCTTGATGGTCGAGGGGGAGCTGTTTTTT.

Worth noting for this clone: The identical CDR3 is also encoded by other nucleotide sequences in the sample. Here the CDR3 reads CASSLRQGQETQYF. CDR3 sequence (DNA): TGCGCCAGCAGCTTGAGGCAGGGGCAAGAGACCCAGTACTTC. V gene TRBV5-1 combines with J gene TRBJ2-5; tentatively, D is TRBD1 (6 bases). This CDR3 spans 14 amino acids. Germline loops: CDR1 SGHRS, CDR2 YFSETQ. V lost 1 base, J lost 2 bases, and 9 bases lay in between.

The gene calls are TRBV6-1 and TRBJ2-5, with TRBD2 as a possible D gene (5 bases). Germline assignment: CDR1 MNHNS and CDR2 SASEGT. Trimming shortened V by 8 bases and J by 2 bases, and 12 bases separated the two germline ends. The CDR3 length is 13 residues. The CDR3 region is CASGSDEQETQYF. The CDR3, as DNA: TGTGCCAGCGGGAGTGACGAGCAAGAGACCCAGTACTTC.

This rearrangement joins TRBV5-1 to TRBJ2-2, with D perhaps matching TRBD1 (5 bases). The CDR3 sequence is 16 residues long. The V end lost 4 bases, the J end lost 1 base, and 14 bases lay between the germline ends. Germline CDR1 is SGHRS and CDR2 is YFSETQ. The CDR3 loop is CASSPIAGLNTGELFF. CDR3 nucleotide sequence: TGCGCCAGCAGCCCGATTGCAGGGCTGAACACCGGGGAGCTGTTTTTT. Supplemented by reference TRBV5-1 and TRBJ2-2, the full variable domain reads KAGVTQTPRYLIKTRGQQVTLSCSPISGHRSVSWYQQTPGQGLQFLFEYFSETQRNKGNFPGRFSGRQFSNSRSEMNVSTLELGDSALYLCASSPIAGLNTGELFFGEGSRLTVL.

The chain is built from TRBV23-1 and TRBJ2-3, with D possibly TRBD2 on 5 matching bases. TRBV23-1 is an ORF; its function is uncertain. V dropped 2 bases and J dropped 2 bases, with 20 bases sitting between them. The CDR3 is 18 amino acids. This CDR3 reads CASSQPAALRLLTDTQYF. In DNA, the CDR3 is TGCGCCAGCAGTCAACCTGCCGCACTCCGACTACTCACAGATACGCAGTATTTT.

The chain joins TRBV5-4 to TRBJ1-1, with D possibly TRBD1 on 5 matching bases. V dropped 1 base and J dropped 1 base, with 14 bases sitting between them. The CDR3 spans 16 residues. Germline assignment: CDR1 SGHNT and CDR2 YYREEE (reference sequence). As DNA, the CDR3 is TGTGCCAGCAGCTTGCCCGGGGCCGCCCAGAACACTGAAGCTTTCTTT. Protein: CASSLPGAAQNTEAFF.

On this clone itself: At one of its ends the junction is not consistent with the germline gene, which may arise from a read error. The sample carries other DNA sequences with the same CDR3. The chain uses TRBV11-2 and TRBJ1-5, with 8 bases aligning to TRBD1. The CDR3 is 13 amino acids. Germline values: CDR1 SGHAT, CDR2 FQNNGV. The CDR3 protein is CASSLDRGQPQHF. CDR3 DNA sequence: TGTGCCAGCAGTTTAGACAGGGGTCAGCCCCAACATTTT.